This T cell receptor (beta chain) appears in the sequencing data of a study of CD8 T cells in Susac syndrome. Study at large: Sequenced Susac syndrome patients included 5 or 6 with clinically active disease and fewer than 10 in remission.

High-throughput TCR beta sequencing covered peripheral CD8+ and CD4+ T cells. Germline values: CDR1 MNHNY, CDR2 SVGAGI (reference sequence). The length of the CDR3 is 13 residues. Trimming took off 6 bases at V and 4 bases at J, with 11 bases between the two ends. When the RNA was reverse transcribed, random hexamers were used with an input of about 0.5 to 1 ug. TCRdb recomputed calls from the immunoSEQ multiplex PCR reads with MiXCR, one row per CDR3 protein. The sample shows approximately 54,000 distinct CDR3 sequences, 85% to 95% of them seen only once. The sequence derives from a human donor with Susac syndrome. The V call is TRBV6-6, the J call TRBJ2-3; D is ambiguous. Material: CD8+ T cells from PBMCs. CDR3 region: CASSPLRSDTQYF. CDR3 nucleotide sequence: TGTGCCAGCAGCCCCCTGAGGTCAGATACGCAGTATTTT.